Below, one T cell receptor beta chain is given with its context. Its antigen is not known. The data were taken from a study of OX40 agonist ivuxolimab in advanced cancers. Background on the study: Participants averaged 60 years of age (range about 23 to 79) and were over 75% male.

Points from the study as a whole: Within 6 weeks, CD4+ and CD8+ blood T cells expanded clonally at 0.1 to 3.0 mg/kg. Compared with others, partial responders at 0.1-3.0 mg/kg displayed clonal expansion among the lowest.

Trimming pared 4 bases from V and 5 bases from J, leaving 17 bases between. The CDR3 has 16 amino acids. Germline CDR1 reads SGHDN; CDR2 reads FVKESK. Sequenced by immunoSEQ multiplex PCR; TCRdb stores in-frame clones only, minus some. The table includes around 86,000 clones, just over 90% detected once. The sequence derives from an adult with an advanced solid tumor such as melanoma, head and neck, liver or kidney cancer. The rearrangement links TRBV14 to TRBJ1-4, with D possibly matching TRBD1 (6 bases). The sample was CD4+ or CD8+ T cells sorted from blood, taken in a trial of the OX40 agonist ivuxolimab. DNA of the CDR3: TGTGCCAGCAGCCCCACAGGGTTGGGGGGAAATGAAAAACTGTTTTTT. Translated: CASSPTGLGGNEKLFF. Using reference TRBV14 and TRBJ1-4 for the parts outside the CDR3, the full variable domain is EAGVTQFPSHSVIEKGQTVTLRCDPISGHDNLYWYRRVMGKEIKFLLHFVKESKQDESGMPNNRFLAERTGGTYSTLKVQPAELEDSGVYFCASSPTGLGGNEKLFFGSGTQLSVL.